The 9 T cell receptor beta chains below come from one sample, sequenced in a study of CD8+ T cells in alopecia areata (dated by TCRdb to the late 2010s). Libraries were made using the immunoSEQ multiplex PCR assay. For TCR sequencing, RNA was extracted from every sample and reverse transcribed into cDNA to serve as template. TCRdb retrieved this table from immuneACCESS and kept in-frame rearrangements only. Not all clones are present; in checked studies, unresolved V genes account for under half, and no reason is known for the remainder. The sample has 110,000 to 150,000 clones on record, 62% of them singletons. Jointly, the top ten make up approximately 34% of the sample. The specimen was CD8+ T cells sorted from blood. These TCRs come from a human donor in good health.

The gene calls are TRBV7-9 and TRBJ2-1; possibly TRBD2 for D (5 bases). The CDR3 consists of 16 residues. The germline gives CDR1 SEHNR, CDR2 FQNEAQ (reference sequence). Trimming stripped 0 bases from V and 4 bases from J, with 13 bases between. CDR3 bases: TGTGCCAGCAGCTTAGCGCCGGGGAAACCTTACAATGAGCAGTTCTTC. Protein sequence: CASSLAPGKPYNEQFF. The whole variable domain, remainder taken from reference TRBV7-9 and TRBJ2-1, is DTGVSQNPRHKITKRGQNVTFRCDPISEHNRLYWYRQTLGQGPEFLTYFQNEAQLEKSRLLSDRFSAERPKGSFSTLEIQRTEQGDSAMYLCASSLAPGKPYNEQFFGPGTRLTVL.

The chain employs TRBV7-9 and TRBJ2-5; perhaps TRBD1 as D (5 bases). The germline V gene has CDR1 SEHNR and CDR2 FQNEAQ (reference sequence). The CDR3 is 13 residues long. The V end lost 5 bases, the J end lost 7 bases, and 14 bases lay between the germline ends. CDR3 sequence reads: CASSEPSGSTQYF. The CDR3 DNA sequence: TGTGCCAGCAGCGAACCGTCAGGGTCGACCCAGTACTTC.

The chain uses TRBV5-1 and TRBJ2-1, with no clear D. The CDR3 is 13 amino acids. Germline assignment: CDR1 SGHRS and CDR2 YFSETQ. V was trimmed by 4 bases and J by 5 bases, leaving 10 bases between them. The CDR3 DNA reads TGCGCCAGCAGCCCACCCGGCCACAATGAGCAGTTCTTC. Amino acid sequence: CASSPPGHNEQFF.

The chain employs TRBV6-6 and TRBJ2-1; TRBD1 matches 9 bases. CDR3 length equals 14 residues. J gave up 10 bases and V 6 bases, and 10 bases lay outside the gene matches. Looked up from germline, CDR1 is MNHNY and CDR2 is SVGAGI (reference sequence). CDR3 residues: CASSLRQGDGEQFF. CDR3 in DNA: TGTGCCAGCAGCCTACGACAGGGGGATGGCGAGCAGTTCTTC.

The chain combines TRBV29-1 with TRBJ2-2; tentatively, D is TRBD2 (6 bases). Trimming stripped 0 bases from V and 4 bases from J, with 9 bases between. There are 14 residues in the CDR3. Germline V gene data show CDR1 as SQVTM and CDR2 as ANQGSEA. The CDR3 DNA follows: TGCAGCGTTGAAGAGTACGGGGGCACCGGGGAGCTGTTTTTT. It encodes CSVEEYGGTGELFF.

The V call is TRBV6-5, the J call TRBJ2-4; perhaps TRBD2 as D (6 bases). CDR1 is MNHEY, CDR2 SVGAGI, per germline. CDR3 size: 15 residues. V lost 2 bases, J lost 3 bases, and 11 bases lay in between. The CDR3 DNA follows: TGTGCCAGCAGTTACCGGGACTTCGGCAAAAACATTCAGTACTTC. This codes for CASSYRDFGKNIQYF.

This sequence joins TRBV7-9 and TRBJ2-7, with D possibly TRBD2 on 5 matching bases. V shed 1 base and J shed 8 bases, with 9 bases lying between them. This CDR3 spans 12 amino acids. Germline V gene lookup returns CDR1 SEHNR and CDR2 FQNEAQ (reference sequence). The CDR3: CASSLGAAQQYF. CDR3 nucleotides: TGTGCCAGCAGCTTAGGAGCGGCGCAGCAGTACTTC.

This sequence joins TRBV2 and TRBJ1-1; 7 bases line up with TRBD1. Germline CDR1 SNHLY, CDR2 FYNNEI. The CDR3 is made up of 14 amino acids. The trim removed 4 bases at V and 2 bases at J, leaving 4 bases unmatched. The CDR3 DNA sequence: TGTGCCAGCAGTGCCGGGACAGTCAACACTGAAGCTTTCTTT. This codes for CASSAGTVNTEAFF. Full variable domain (rest looked up from reference TRBV2 and TRBJ1-1): EPEVTQTPSHQVTQMGQEVILRCVPISNHLYFYWYRQILGQKVEFLVSFYNNEISEKSEIFDDQFSVERPDGSNFTLKIRSTKLEDSAMYFCASSAGTVNTEAFFGQGTRLTVV.

The V and J genes are TRBV5-1 and TRBJ2-5; 7 positions agree with TRBD2. The J call is doubtful: the DNA matches TRBJ2-7 better. The CDR3 has 14 residues. The germline gives CDR1 SGHRS, CDR2 YFSETQ. CDR3 in DNA: TGCGCCAGCAGCTTGACGGGAGGATGGTACGAGCAGTACTTC. Amino acids: CASSLTGGWYEQYF.